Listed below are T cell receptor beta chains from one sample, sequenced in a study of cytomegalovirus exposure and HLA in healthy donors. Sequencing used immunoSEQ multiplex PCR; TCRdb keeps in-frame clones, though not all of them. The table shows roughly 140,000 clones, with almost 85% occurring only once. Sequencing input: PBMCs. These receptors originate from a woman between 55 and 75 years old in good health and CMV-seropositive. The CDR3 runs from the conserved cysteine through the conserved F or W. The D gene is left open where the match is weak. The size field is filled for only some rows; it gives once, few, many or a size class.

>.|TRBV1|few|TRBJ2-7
TGCACCAGCAGCCAGCCGCGGCAGCGCACCTACGAGCAGTACTTC
CTSSQPRQRTYEQYF
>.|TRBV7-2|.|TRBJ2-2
TGTGCCAGCAGCCGCTGGGCAGGTTGGTCCGGGGAGCTGTTTTTT
CASSRWAGWSGELFF
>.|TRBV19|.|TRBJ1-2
TGTGCCAGTAGTACGAGACAATCGTACTATGGCTACACCTTC
CASSTRQSYYGYTF
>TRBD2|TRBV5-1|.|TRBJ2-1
TGCGCCAGCAGCATCAGAGCGGGAGTGGTGGATGAGCAGTTCTTC
CASSIRAGVVDEQFF
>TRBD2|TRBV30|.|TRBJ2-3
TGTGCCTGGAGTGTACATAACGGGAGGACAGATACGCAGTATTTT
CAWSVHNGRTDTQYF
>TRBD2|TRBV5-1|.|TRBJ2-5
TGCGCCAGCAGCCTGATAGCGGGAGGGCCAGAAGAGCAGTACTTC
CASSLIAGGPEEQYF
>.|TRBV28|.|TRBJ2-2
TGTGCCAGCAGCTCAGGGTCTCTAGGCGGGGAGCTGTTTTTT
CASSSGSLGGELFF
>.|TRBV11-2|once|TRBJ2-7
TGTGCCAGCAGCCGGAGCGGAAGCTCCTACGAGCAGTACTTC
CASSRSGSSYEQYF
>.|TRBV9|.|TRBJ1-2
TGTGCCAGCAGCGTAGTAGAGACTCCGCGCTACACCTTC
CASSVVETPRYTF
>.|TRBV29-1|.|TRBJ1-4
TGCAGCGTTCGGACTAATGAAAAACTGTTTTTT
CSVRTNEKLFF
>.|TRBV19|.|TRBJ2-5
TGTGCCAGTAGCGTGACAGTCGGGGAGACCCAGTACTTC
CASSVTVGETQYF
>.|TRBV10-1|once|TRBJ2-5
TGCGCCCGTCCAAAACGGGACAAATCGAAAGAGACCCAGTACTTC
CARPKRDKSKETQYF
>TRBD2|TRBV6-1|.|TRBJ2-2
TGTGCCAGCAGTGAAGGTCTAGCGGGAGTTACCGGGGAGCTGTTTTTT
CASSEGLAGVTGELFF
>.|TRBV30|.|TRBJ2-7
TGTGCCTGGAGTGGCTTAGACGAGCAGTACTTC
CAWSGLDEQYF
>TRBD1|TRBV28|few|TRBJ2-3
TGTGCCAGCAGTTTGTCGCCGGGACAGTTCACGGATACGCAGTATTTT
CASSLSPGQFTDTQYF
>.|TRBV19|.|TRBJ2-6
TGTGCCTCTAGGGGGGGCCTCGGTTGGGCTGGGGCCAACGTCCTGACTTTC
CASRGGLGWAGANVLTF
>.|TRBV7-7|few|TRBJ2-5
TGCGCTAGCAGACAAGGTCAGGGCTCCCAAGAGACCCAGTACTTC
CASRQGQGSQETQYF
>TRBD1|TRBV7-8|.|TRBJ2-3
TGTGCCAGCAGCTTTCGGACAGGGGGCTCAGATACGCAGTATTTT
CASSFRTGGSDTQYF
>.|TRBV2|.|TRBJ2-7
TGTGCCAGCAGTGAAGTCAGCTACGAGCAGTACTTC
CASSEVSYEQYF
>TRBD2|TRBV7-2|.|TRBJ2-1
TGTGCCAGCAGCTTAGTCACTAGCGCCTACAATGAGCAGTTCTTC
CASSLVTSAYNEQFF
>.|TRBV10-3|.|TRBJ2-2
TGTGCCACTCTAGCGCCGAACACCGGGGAGCTGTTTTTT
CATLAPNTGELFF
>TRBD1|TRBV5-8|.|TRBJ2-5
TGTGCCAGCAGCTCGGGGACAGGAGGTCGGGAGACCCAGTACTTC
CASSSGTGGRETQYF
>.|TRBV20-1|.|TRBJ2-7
TGCAGTGCTAGAGGCTACTACGAGCAGTACTTC
CSARGYYEQYF
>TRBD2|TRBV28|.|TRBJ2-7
TGTGCCAGCAGTTTGACTAGCGGGGCGGGGAAGTTTAGCGAGCAGTACTTC
CASSLTSGAGKFSEQYF
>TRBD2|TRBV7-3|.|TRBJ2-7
TGTGCCAGCAGCTTAACCGGGACTAGCAGAATCTACGAGCAGTACTTC
CASSLTGTSRIYEQYF
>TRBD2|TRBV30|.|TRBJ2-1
TGTGCCGAGCGGGATAACAATGAGCAGTTCTTC
CAERDNNEQFF
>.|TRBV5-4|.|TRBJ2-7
TGTGCCAGCAGCTTGGCTCCCAGCGGCCTATTAGAGCAGTACTTC
CASSLAPSGLLEQYF
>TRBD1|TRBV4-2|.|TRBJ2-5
TGTGCCAGCAGCAAGGGGGACAGCAAGGAGACCCAGTACTTC
CASSKGDSKETQYF
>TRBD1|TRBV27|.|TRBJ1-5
TGTGCCACTGGACAGGGATATCAGCCCCAGCATTTT
CATGQGYQPQHF
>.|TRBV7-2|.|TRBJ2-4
TGTGCCAGCAGCCCCGCCGGGGTGGGCAAAAACATTCAGTACTTC
CASSPAGVGKNIQYF
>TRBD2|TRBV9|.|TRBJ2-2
TGTGCCAGCAGCAGAGTCAAGGGGCTAGCGGGAGGGCCCGGGGAGCTGTTTTTT
CASSRVKGLAGGPGELFF
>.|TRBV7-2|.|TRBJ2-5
TGTGCCAGCAGCATACATCAGGGATCTGAGACCCAGTACTTC
CASSIHQGSETQYF
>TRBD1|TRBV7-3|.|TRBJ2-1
TGTGCCAGCAGTCGGGACAGGGTAAACAATGAGCAGTTCTTC
CASSRDRVNNEQFF
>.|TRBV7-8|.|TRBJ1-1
TGTGCCAGCAGCCCCCTGCCAGATACAACTGAAGCTTTCTTT
CASSPLPDTTEAFF
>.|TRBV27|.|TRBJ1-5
TGTGCCAGCAGTGCAGGGGTGCCTCAGCCCCAGCATTTT
CASSAGVPQPQHF
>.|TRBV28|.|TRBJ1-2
TGTGCCAGCACCCCCGGGGGGGGACATTCGAACTATGGCTACACCTTC
CASTPGGGHSNYGYTF
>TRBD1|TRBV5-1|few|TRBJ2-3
TGCGCCAGCACCATAGAGGGGGCACTCGGCACAGATACGCAGTATTTT
CASTIEGALGTDTQYF
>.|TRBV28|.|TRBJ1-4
TGTGCCAGCAGTTGGGGCTTATCAACTAATGAAAAACTGTTTTTT
CASSWGLSTNEKLFF
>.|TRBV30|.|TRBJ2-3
TGTGCCTGGAGTGTAAAGGGAGAGGGCACAGATACGCAGTATTTT
CAWSVKGEGTDTQYF
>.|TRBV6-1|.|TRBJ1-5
TGTGCCAGCAACCTTGATGCAGGAAGCAATCAGCCCCAGCATTTT
CASNLDAGSNQPQHF
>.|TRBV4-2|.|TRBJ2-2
TGTGCCAGCAGCCAACCCACAGGGATGGGCACCGGGGAGCTGTTTTTT
CASSQPTGMGTGELFF
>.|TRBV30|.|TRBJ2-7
TGTGCCTGGAGTGTCGCACTTTACTACGAGCAGTACTTC
CAWSVALYYEQYF
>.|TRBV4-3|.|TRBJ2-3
TGCGCCAGCAGCCAAGATAGCTGGGGCGCAGATACGCAGTATTTT
CASSQDSWGADTQYF